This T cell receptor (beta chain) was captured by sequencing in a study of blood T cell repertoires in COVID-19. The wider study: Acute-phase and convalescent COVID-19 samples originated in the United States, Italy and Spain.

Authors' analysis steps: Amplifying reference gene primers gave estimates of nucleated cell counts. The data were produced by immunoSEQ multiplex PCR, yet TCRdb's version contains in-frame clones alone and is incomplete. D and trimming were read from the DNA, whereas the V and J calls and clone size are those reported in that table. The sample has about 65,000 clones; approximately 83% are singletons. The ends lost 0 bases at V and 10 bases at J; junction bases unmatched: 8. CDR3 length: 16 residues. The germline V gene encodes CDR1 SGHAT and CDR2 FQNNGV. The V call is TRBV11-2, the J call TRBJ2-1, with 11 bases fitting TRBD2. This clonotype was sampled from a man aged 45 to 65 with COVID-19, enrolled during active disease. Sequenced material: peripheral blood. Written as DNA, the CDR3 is TGTGCCAGCAGCTTAGATCTACTAGCGGGAGATGGGGAGCAGTTCTTC. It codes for CASSLDLLAGDGEQFF.